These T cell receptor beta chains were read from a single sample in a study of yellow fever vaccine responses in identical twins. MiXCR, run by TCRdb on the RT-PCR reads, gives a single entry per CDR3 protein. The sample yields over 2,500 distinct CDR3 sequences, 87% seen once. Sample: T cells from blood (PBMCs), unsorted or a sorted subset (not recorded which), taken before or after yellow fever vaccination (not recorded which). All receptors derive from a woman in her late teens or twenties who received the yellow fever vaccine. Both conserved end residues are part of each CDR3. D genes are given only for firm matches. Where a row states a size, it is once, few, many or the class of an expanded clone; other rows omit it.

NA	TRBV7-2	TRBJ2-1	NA	TGTGCCAGCAGCTTAGCGGTAACAGATTTATACAATGAGCAGTTCTTC	CASSLAVTDLYNEQFF
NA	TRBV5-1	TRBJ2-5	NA	TGCGCCAGCAGACCCTTGGTCAGGGGAGAGACCCAGTACTTC	CASRPLVRGETQYF
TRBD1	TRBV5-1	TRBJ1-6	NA	TGCGCCAGCAGCACGGACAGGGCGTTAAATTCACCCCTCCACTTT	CASSTDRALNSPLHF
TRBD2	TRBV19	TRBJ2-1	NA	TGTGCCAGTAGTAGCCAGACTAGCGGGAGACAACAAATCAATGAGCAGTTCTTC	CASSSQTSGRQQINEQFF
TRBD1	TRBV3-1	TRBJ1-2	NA	TGTGCCAGCAGCCTTGGGACAGAAAGTGGCTACACCTTC	CASSLGTESGYTF
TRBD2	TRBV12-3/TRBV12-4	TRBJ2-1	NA	TGTGCCAGCAGTACTAGCGGGATAAATGAGCAGTTCTTC	CASSTSGINEQFF
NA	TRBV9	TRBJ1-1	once	TGTGCCAGCAGCATGACAGGGAACACTGAAGCTTTCTTT	CASSMTGNTEAFF
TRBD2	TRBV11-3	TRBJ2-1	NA	TGTGCCAGCAGCTCCCAGGCGGGGGATGAGCAGTTCTTC	CASSSQAGDEQFF
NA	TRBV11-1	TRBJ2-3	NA	TGTGCCAGCAGCAGATCACAGGGAACAGATACGCAGTATTTT	CASSRSQGTDTQYF
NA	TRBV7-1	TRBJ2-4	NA	TGTGCCAGCAGCTCAGGGAGTATTCAGTACTTC	CASSSGSIQYF
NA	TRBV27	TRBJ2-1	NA	TGTGCCAGCACGAAGGGGGGGCAGGGGGCCTATGAGCAGTTCTTC	CASTKGGQGAYEQFF
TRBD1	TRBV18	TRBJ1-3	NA	TGTGCCAGCTCACCAACAGGGGGCTCTGGAAACACCATATATTTT	CASSPTGGSGNTIYF
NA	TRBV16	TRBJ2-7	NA	TGTGCCAGCAGCCAATTCCGGAGCTACGAGCAGTACTTC	CASSQFRSYEQYF
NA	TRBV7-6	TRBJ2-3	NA	TGTGCCAGCAGCTTAAACGGGGATACGCAGTATTTT	CASSLNGDTQYF
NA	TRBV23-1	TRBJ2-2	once	TGCGCCGAGTGGTGGTGGGGGCCCACCGGGGAGCTGTTTTTT	CAEWWWGPTGELFF
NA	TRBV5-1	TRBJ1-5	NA	TGCGCCAGCAGCTCTGGGGTCGACAGAAATCAGCCCCAGCATTTT	CASSSGVDRNQPQHF
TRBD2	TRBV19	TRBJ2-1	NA	TGTGCCAGTAGTATCTCTCCTAGCGGGAGCTCCAATGAGCAGTTCTTC	CASSISPSGSSNEQFF
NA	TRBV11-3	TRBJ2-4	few	TGTGCCAGCAGCTTAGGTCTGGACGCCGGACACATTCAGTACTTC	CASSLGLDAGHIQYF
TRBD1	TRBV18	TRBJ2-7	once	TGTGCCAGCTCACCCGGGACAGGGGGCTACGAGCAGTACTTC	CASSPGTGGYEQYF
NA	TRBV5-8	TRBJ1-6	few	TGTGCCAGCAGCTCGACCGAGCTCTATAATTCACCCCTCCACTTT	CASSSTELYNSPLHF
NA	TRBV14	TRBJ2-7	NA	TGTGCCAGCAGCCAAGATCTGGAGGGAGTTGACGAGCAGTACTTC	CASSQDLEGVDEQYF
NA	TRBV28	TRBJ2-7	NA	TGTGCCAGCAGTTTAGGCGACTCCTACGAGCAGTACTTC	CASSLGDSYEQYF
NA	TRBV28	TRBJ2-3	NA	TGTGCCAGCAGTACGCGACGAGATACGCAGTATTTT	CASSTRRDTQYF
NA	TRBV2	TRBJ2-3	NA	TGTGCCAGCAGTGATGATGGGCCCCCAGATACGCAGTATTTT	CASSDDGPPDTQYF
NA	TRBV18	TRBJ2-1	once	TGTGCCAGCTCACCTTCAACAAACTACAATGAGCAGTTCTTC	CASSPSTNYNEQFF
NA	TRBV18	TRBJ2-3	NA	TGTGCCAGCTCACCATCAGGAGATACGCAGTATTTT	CASSPSGDTQYF
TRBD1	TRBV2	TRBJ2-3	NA	TGTGCCAGCAGTGGGACAGGGGGCACAGATACGCAGTATTTT	CASSGTGGTDTQYF
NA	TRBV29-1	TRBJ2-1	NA	TGCAGCGACGAACGTGACCTGGGGAATGAGCAGTTCTTC	CSDERDLGNEQFF
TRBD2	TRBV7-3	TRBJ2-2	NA	TGTGCCAGCAGCCCAGCACTAGCGGGGGGCACCGGGGAGCTGTTTTTT	CASSPALAGGTGELFF
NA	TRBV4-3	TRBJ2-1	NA	TGCGCCAGCAGCCATGTCGGGACATTTCAGGAGCAGTTCTTC	CASSHVGTFQEQFF
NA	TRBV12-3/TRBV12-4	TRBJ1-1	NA	TGTGCCAGCAGTTTGGACTTGGTGACTTTCTTT	CASSLDLVTFF
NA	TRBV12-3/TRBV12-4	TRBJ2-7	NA	TGTGCCAGCAGTTTGGGCAGAGCCTACGAGCAGTACTTC	CASSLGRAYEQYF
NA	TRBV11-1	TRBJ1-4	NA	TGTGCCAGCAGCTTAGGCCAGCAAAAAGGAAAACTGTTTTTT	CASSLGQQKGKLFF
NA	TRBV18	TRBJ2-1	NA	TGTGCCAGCTCACCATTGAGGTACTCCTACAATGAGCAGTTCTTC	CASSPLRYSYNEQFF
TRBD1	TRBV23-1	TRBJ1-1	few	TGCGCCAGCAGTCAAATTCCGGGACAGAAGAACACTGAAGCTTTCTTT	CASSQIPGQKNTEAFF
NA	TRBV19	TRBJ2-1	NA	TGTGCCAGTAGTATATCCTCCGGGGGACCCTACAATGAGCAGTTCTTC	CASSISSGGPYNEQFF
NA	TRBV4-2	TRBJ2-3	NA	TGTGCCACCACCAGGGAGGGGGCTAGCACAGATACGCAGTATTTT	CATTREGASTDTQYF
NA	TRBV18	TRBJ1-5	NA	TGTGCCAGCTCAGCCATTTCTCAGGGATTTGGCAATCAGCCCCAGCATTTT	CASSAISQGFGNQPQHF
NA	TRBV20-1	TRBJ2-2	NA	TGCAGTGCCCCACCAGGGGACCCCCGGGAGCTGTTTTTT	CSAPPGDPRELFF
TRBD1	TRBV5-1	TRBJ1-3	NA	TGCGCCAGCAGCATAACAGGGGCCGGAAACACCATATATTTT	CASSITGAGNTIYF
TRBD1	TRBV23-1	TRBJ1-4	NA	TGCGCCAGCCCCGCCAAGACAGGGGCTAATGAAAAACTGTTTTTT	CASPAKTGANEKLFF
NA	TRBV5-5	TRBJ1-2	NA	TGTGCCAGCAGCTTGGATCCCAGGTCAGGCTATGGCTACACCTTC	CASSLDPRSGYGYTF
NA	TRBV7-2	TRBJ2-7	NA	TGTGCCAGCAGCCCCCTTAGGTCCTACGAGCAGTACTTC	CASSPLRSYEQYF